The 9 T cell receptor beta chains presented below share a single source sample, sequenced in a study of immune evolution from preneoplasia to lung adenocarcinoma. Sequencing used immunoSEQ multiplex PCR; TCRdb keeps in-frame clones, though not all of them. The sample holds over 6,000 clones, approximately 78% seen once. The sample was FFPE invasive lung adenocarcinoma tissue. Receptors were obtained from a person aged 45-60 years with lung adenocarcinoma.

The chain joins TRBV6-1 to TRBJ1-5; TRBD1 might be the D (5 bases). Germline V gene lookup returns CDR1 MNHNS and CDR2 SASEGT. Trimming pared 1 base from V and 11 bases from J, leaving 6 bases between. This CDR3 spans 11 amino acids. This chain's CDR3 is CASSEVGAQHF. Written as DNA, the CDR3 is TGTGCCAGCAGTGAAGTGGGGGCCCAGCATTTT.

Here the CDR3 reads CASSSRYLEKLFF. CDR3 nucleotide sequence: TGTGCCAGTTCGTCAAGGTACCTTGAAAAACTGTTTTTT. J is TRBJ1-4 and V is TRBV7-2; D ambiguous. V was pared by 9 bases and J by 7 bases, with 15 bases between. Germline V gene data show CDR1 as SGHTA and CDR2 as FQGNSA. The CDR3 extends over 13 amino acids.

The chain employs TRBV29-1 and TRBJ1-1, with 7 bases lining up with TRBD1. Looked up from germline, CDR1 is SQVTM and CDR2 is ANQGSEA. The CDR3 has 12 amino acids. V shed 7 bases and J 7 bases; nucleotides not matched to a gene: 9. CDR3 in amino acids: CSGRGQYREAFF. In DNA form, the CDR3 reads TGCAGCGGTAGGGGACAGTATCGTGAAGCTTTCTTT.

This chain links TRBV30 with TRBJ2-3, with 12 bases aligning to TRBD2. The CDR3 spans 16 residues. CDR1 is GTSNPN and CDR2 is SVGIG in the germline V gene (reference sequence). V lost 0 bases to trimming and J lost 6 bases; unmatched junction nucleotides: 7. CDR3 residues: CAWSVRASGRGDTQYF. CDR3 DNA sequence: TGTGCCTGGAGTGTACGGGCTAGCGGGAGGGGGGATACGCAGTATTTT.

The chain employs TRBV5-1 and TRBJ1-1; D unresolved. This CDR3 spans 9 amino acids. Trimming removed 5 bases from V and 8 bases from J, with 4 bases in between. CDR1 is SGHRS and CDR2 is YFSETQ in the germline V gene. The CDR3 protein is CASRKEAFF. The DNA for the CDR3 is TGCGCCAGCAGGAAAGAAGCTTTCTTT.

The sample holds one count of this clone. The CDR3 spells CASSLWRTDTQYF. The CDR3 nucleotides read TGTGCCAGCAGTTTGTGGCGGACAGATACGCAGTATTTT. J is TRBJ2-3 and V is TRBV28; the D is unclear. The germline V gene has CDR1 MDHEN and CDR2 SYDVKM. The CDR3 covers 13 residues. Trimming took off 3 bases at V and 3 bases at J, with 7 bases between the two ends. The full variable domain, rest sourced from reference TRBV28 and TRBJ2-3, is DVKVTQSSRYLVKRTGEKVFLECVQDMDHENMFWYRQDPGLGLRLIYFSYDVKMKEKGDIPEGYSVSREKKERFSLILESASTNQTSMYLCASSLWRTDTQYFGPGTRLTVL.

The genes are TRBV4-1 and TRBJ2-7; 8 bases map to TRBD2. The CDR3 contains 16 residues. The V gene's germline CDR1 is MGHRA and CDR2 YSYEKL. Unmatched junction bases numbered 13, after V lost 0 bases and J lost 9 bases. DNA for the CDR3: TGCGCCAGCAGCCAAGATGGGACGGGAGGGCCGATACGGCAGTACTTC. Translated: CASSQDGTGGPIRQYF.

This chain uses TRBV9 with TRBJ2-7, with 8 bases fitting TRBD1. The CDR3 has 14 amino acids. Germline CDR1 reads SGDLS; CDR2 reads YYNGEE. Trimming removed 3 bases from V and 1 base from J; junction bases left unmatched: 3. CDR3 in DNA: TGTGCCAGCAGCGCCCGGGACAGGTCCTACGAGCAGTACTTC. It encodes CASSARDRSYEQYF.

The CDR3 here is CASSLEFHRQGRRPYTEAFF. The DNA for the CDR3 is TGTGCCAGCAGCTTGGAATTCCACAGACAGGGACGGCGCCCTTACACTGAAGCTTTCTTT. The gene calls are TRBV7-6 and TRBJ1-1; 7 bases agree with TRBD1. V lost 3 bases to trimming and J lost 3 bases; unmatched junction nucleotides: 22. The CDR3 length is 20 residues. The V gene's germline CDR1 is SGHVS and CDR2 FNYEAQ.